This T cell receptor beta chain was sequenced during a study of control samples from healthy donors and cancer patients (dated by TCRdb to between 2020 and 2021). From a lookup of the germline V gene, CDR1 and CDR2 are SGHTA and FQGNSA. Trimming removed 4 bases from V and 2 bases from J; the gene matches leave 5 bases unexplained. The CDR3, from cysteine to phenylalanine, totals 15 residues. Of the read, only the CDR3 DNA is kept; its 45 bases are in frame from base 1. Libraries were made using the immunoSEQ multiplex PCR assay. Sourced from immuneACCESS, this table was stored by TCRdb with only in-frame sequences that have V and J called. A share of the clones is absent; for the studies checked, an unresolved V gene accounts for under half, and the remainder has no known explanation. This sample lists tens of thousands of clones; more than 75% were detected once. The top ten clones comprise about 3% of the sample.

With regard to this clone: Its antigen target is currently unknown. No quality values exist for individual bases; no much larger clone is one base distant.

Sequences were obtained from PBMCs. The TCR originated in a woman aged 45-59 years with lung cancer. The chain is assembled from TRBV7-2 and TRBJ2-7, with 10 bases in between that match TRBD2. At the DNA level, the sequence is TGTGCCAGCAGCTACGGACTAGCGGACACCTACGAGCAGTACTTC. The resulting protein is CASSYGLADTYEQYF.